This TCR beta chain was retrieved from a study of ipilimumab plus nivolumab after autologous stem cell transplantation. Across the study: The DLBCL group included primary refractory and relapsed cases.

Starting 14 to 28 days after autologous transplant, ipilimumab 1 mg/kg was given. Through week 26, nivolumab 3 mg/kg IV was given weeks 1, 4, 7, 10, then biweekly. As for this clone: Its antigen is not known.

General study points: Authors suggest TCR repertoire, Treg phenotype and gut microbiota support further study.

Looked up from germline, CDR1 is MRHNA and CDR2 is SNTAGT. Deletions cut 2 bases from V and 3 bases from J, with 4 bases between. This CDR3 has 13 residues. The data were produced by immunoSEQ multiplex PCR, yet TCRdb's version contains in-frame clones alone and is incomplete. The sample contains 22,000 or so clones, roughly 80% of which appear only once. This TCR derives from a male donor with diffuse large B-cell lymphoma. The chain uses TRBV6-4 and TRBJ2-2; D is undetermined. Sample: PBMCs, taken in a trial of ipilimumab plus nivolumab as post-transplant consolidation. This chain's CDR3 is CASSDRDTGELFF. Here the CDR3 DNA reads TGTGCCAGCAGTGACAGGGACACCGGGGAGCTGTTTTTT.